The 27 T cell receptor beta chains reported below all come from one sample, sequenced in a study of T cell responses to AZD1222 COVID-19 vaccine. TCRdb's table, derived via immunoSEQ multiplex PCR, lists solely in-frame clones and lacks some. This repertoire shows 140,000 to 150,000 clones, 85% to 95% found once; its top ten account for under 6.5%. Sequencing was performed on peripheral blood, taken on day 0 of AZD1222 vaccination. The receptors were sampled from an adult in good health.

This sequence joins TRBV28 and TRBJ1-1; D uncertain. The CDR3 extends over 12 amino acids. Between the trimmed V and J ends, which lost 6 bases and 1 base, there was a span of 6 bases. Germline CDR1 and CDR2: MDHEN and SYDVKM. The CDR3 sequence is CASRVWNTEAFF. In DNA, the CDR3 is TGTGCCAGCAGAGTCTGGAACACTGAAGCTTTCTTT.

The chain links TRBV9 to TRBJ2-2; TRBD2 matches at 9 bases. V lost 4 bases, J lost 0 bases, and 1 base stayed unmatched. Germline loops: CDR1 SGDLS, CDR2 YYNGEE. This CDR3 comprises 15 residues. The CDR3 here is CASSLAGANTGELFF. The CDR3 DNA is TGTGCCAGCAGCTTAGCGGGAGCGAACACCGGGGAGCTGTTTTTT.

This sequence joins TRBV10-3 and TRBJ2-1, with D unresolved. The CDR3 runs to 15 residues. The germline V and J ends were trimmed by 4 bases and 0 bases, with 10 bases remaining between them. The germline CDR1 and CDR2 sequences are ENHRY and SYGVKD. The CDR3 loop is CAISGTVSSYNEQFF. The CDR3, as DNA: TGTGCCATCAGTGGTACAGTAAGCTCCTACAATGAGCAGTTCTTC.

The V gene is TRBV6-5, the J gene TRBJ1-1; maybe TRBD1 (5 bases). With 7 bases removed from V and 4 bases from J, the gap between germline ends came to 16 bases. This CDR3 comprises 14 residues. Germline CDR1 MNHEY, CDR2 SVGAGI. CDR3 DNA: TGTGCCAGCACCCCAGGGCGTGGTAGCACTGAAGCTTTCTTT. As protein: CASTPGRGSTEAFF.

This sequence joins TRBV19 and TRBJ1-1; the D gene is possibly TRBD1 (6 bases). Germline values: CDR1 LNHDA, CDR2 SQIVND (reference sequence). This CDR3 is built from 13 residues. The V end was cut by 9 bases, the J end by 1 base, with 12 bases between. The CDR3 loop reads CASMETGNTEAFF. The CDR3 bases are TGTGCCAGCATGGAGACAGGGAACACTGAAGCTTTCTTT.

This chain uses TRBV19 with TRBJ2-7; 7 nucleotides agree with TRBD2. The germline V gene has CDR1 LNHDA and CDR2 SQIVND (reference sequence). This CDR3 comprises 15 residues. V lost 3 bases, J lost 1 base, and 6 bases stayed unmatched. In DNA form, the CDR3 reads TGTGCCAGTAGTATCGGGGGGACCTCGTCCTACGAGCAGTACTTC. Translating gives CASSIGGTSSYEQYF. Full variable domain (missing parts from reference TRBV19 and TRBJ2-7): DGGITQSPKYLFRKEGQNVTLSCEQNLNHDAMYWYRQDPGQGLRLIYYSQIVNDFQKGDIAEGYSVSREKKESFPLTVTSAQKNPTAFYLCASSIGGTSSYEQYFGPGTRLTVT.

The gene calls are TRBV7-2 and TRBJ2-1; no firm D call. Germline loops: CDR1 SGHTA, CDR2 FQGNSA. The CDR3 contains 13 residues. V was trimmed by 1 base and J by 8 bases, leaving 9 bases between them. This CDR3 is CASSLVGRHEQFF. The DNA for the CDR3 is TGTGCCAGCAGCTTAGTCGGGCGGCATGAGCAGTTCTTC.

CDR3 residues: CASSQVKGNYEQYF. The CDR3 region has the DNA TGCGCCAGCAGCCAAGTCAAAGGGAACTACGAGCAGTACTTC. V is TRBV4-1 and J is TRBJ2-7; D gene unclear. Between the trimmed V and J ends, which lost 1 base and 3 bases, there was a span of 10 bases. Germline CDR1 and CDR2: MGHRA and YSYEKL. CDR3 size: 14 residues.

J is TRBJ1-4 and V is TRBV4-1, with D possibly being TRBD1 (6 bases). This CDR3 contains 17 residues. V lost 1 base to trimming and J lost 8 bases, with 20 bases between them. Germline-derived CDR1 and CDR2 are MGHRA and YSYEKL. The CDR3, as DNA: TGCGCCAGCAGCCAAGTTGGCGGGGGCAGGGGCAAAGAAAAACTGTTTTTT. Its protein product is CASSQVGGGRGKEKLFF.

The V call is TRBV28, the J call TRBJ2-3; 9 bases align to TRBD2. V lost 2 bases, J lost 15 bases, and 12 bases stayed unmatched. From germline, CDR1 is MDHEN and CDR2 SYDVKM. There are 14 residues in the CDR3. The CDR3 DNA reads TGTGCCAGCAGTTTAGGCCCCAGGGGACTAGCATACTATTTT. It specifies CASSLGPRGLAYYF.

This chain connects TRBV30 to TRBJ1-5; D is ambiguous. This CDR3 is 15 amino acids long. From germline, CDR1 is GTSNPN and CDR2 SVGIG (reference sequence). The V end lost 5 bases, the J end lost 2 bases, and 16 bases lay between the germline ends. In DNA, the CDR3 is TGTGCCTGGTCCATGGCCCAGTACGGCAATCAGCCCCAGCATTTT. It codes for CAWSMAQYGNQPQHF.

This chain joins TRBV9 and TRBJ1-5; 9 nucleotides align to TRBD1. The CDR3 is made up of 15 amino acids. From germline, CDR1 is SGDLS and CDR2 YYNGEE. The V and J ends lost 0 bases and 7 bases, in that order; junction bases with no gene match: 5. CDR3 region: CASSVAPGQGQPQHF. The DNA for the CDR3 is TGTGCCAGCAGCGTAGCTCCGGGACAGGGACAGCCCCAGCATTTT.

The CDR3 coding sequence is TGTGCCAGCTCACCGTCTGAACCGGGCTATGGCTACACCTTC. Protein product: CASSPSEPGYGYTF. The rearrangement links TRBV18 to TRBJ1-2; D gene ambiguous. CDR3 length equals 14 residues. V was shortened by 3 bases and J by 4 bases, with 12 bases between the two germline ends. The germline V gene has CDR1 KGHSH and CDR2 LQKENI.

The genes are TRBV11-2 and TRBJ2-1; 16 bases map to TRBD2. CDR3 length equals 15 residues. Trimming cost V 6 bases and J 10 bases; bases outside gene matches: 6. Germline CDR1 is SGHAT and CDR2 is FQNNGV. CDR3 in amino acids: CASRPGLAGGREQFF. The CDR3, as DNA: TGTGCCAGCAGGCCGGGACTAGCGGGAGGGAGGGAGCAGTTCTTC.

The gene calls are TRBV27 and TRBJ1-1; 7 nucleotides agree with TRBD1. J was trimmed by 1 base and V by 2 bases; bases with no gene match: 16. Germline-derived CDR1 and CDR2 are MNHEY and SMNVEV (reference sequence). CDR3 length: 19 amino acids. In nucleotides, the CDR3 is TGTGCCAGCAGTTTAAGTAGGAGGGGGCTTATTCTAGGGAACACTGAAGCTTTCTTT. It codes for CASSLSRRGLILGNTEAFF.

This sequence joins TRBV11-2 and TRBJ1-3, with D hard to call. Germline loops: CDR1 SGHAT, CDR2 FQNNGV. Trimming removed 1 base from V and 4 bases from J, with 11 bases in between. This CDR3 has 15 amino acids. The DNA for the CDR3 is TGTGCCAGCAGCTTAGGGGCAGGCGCCGGAAACACCATATATTTT. Translation gives CASSLGAGAGNTIYF. Filled out from reference TRBV11-2 and TRBJ1-3, the complete variable domain reads EAGVAQSPRYKIIEKRQSVAFWCNPISGHATLYWYQQILGQGPKLLIQFQNNGVVDDSQLPKDRFSAERLKGVDSTLKIQPAKLEDSAVYLCASSLGAGAGNTIYFGEGSWLTVV.

The genes are TRBV7-9 and TRBJ2-1; D gene unclear. The CDR3 is 13 amino acids. The germline V gene encodes CDR1 SEHNR and CDR2 FQNEAQ (reference sequence). Trimming left V 4 bases short and J 8 bases short, with 12 bases between. CDR3 sequence (DNA): TGTGCCAGCAGCTCATATACGGGCGATGAGCAGTTCTTC. Protein: CASSSYTGDEQFF.

The chain uses TRBV3-1 (or the pseudogene TRBV3-2) and TRBJ2-3, with D tentatively TRBD1 (6 bases). V lost 4 bases and J lost 0, with 11 bases in between. CDR1 and CDR2 from the germline V gene are LGHDT and YNNKEL (reference sequence). The CDR3 has 15 residues. In DNA form, the CDR3 reads TGTGCCAGCAGCCCCGGGACAACGAGCACAGATACGCAGTATTTT. Translation: CASSPGTTSTDTQYF.

The gene calls are TRBV6-2 or TRBV6-3 and TRBJ2-7, with D perhaps TRBD2 (5 bases). V was shortened by 6 bases and J by 2 bases, with 20 bases between the two germline ends. The V gene's germline CDR1 is MNHEY and CDR2 SVGEGT. This CDR3 is built from 16 residues. DNA of the CDR3: TGTGCCAGCAGCCCCATTCGTGGGAGACGGGCCTACGAGCAGTACTTC. Protein sequence: CASSPIRGRRAYEQYF.

V and J are TRBV14 and TRBJ2-5, with no clear D. The CDR3 spans 13 residues. Germline CDR1 reads SGHDN; CDR2 reads FVKESK. V lost 4 bases and J 2 bases, leaving 8 bases between the germline ends. CDR3 sequence: CASSRDLQETQYF. The CDR3, as DNA: TGTGCCAGCAGCCGAGACCTTCAAGAGACCCAGTACTTC.

In the case of this clone: Additional DNA sequences in this sample encode the identical CDR3. The V gene is TRBV18, the J gene TRBJ1-2; 7 nucleotides align to TRBD1. Germline trimming cut 4 bases from V and 6 bases from J; bases unmatched to any gene: 2. CDR1 is KGHSH, CDR2 LQKENI, per germline. The CDR3 totals 12 residues. CDR3 bases: TGTGCCAGCTCACTAGACAGGGATGGCTACACCTTC. Translation gives CASSLDRDGYTF.

The chain links TRBV7-9 to TRBJ1-2, with TRBD1 identical over 7 bases. Trimming removed 2 bases from V and 2 bases from J; junction bases left unmatched: 11. The CDR3 loop spans 17 amino acids. Germline V gives CDR1 SEHNR, CDR2 FQNEAQ (reference sequence). The CDR3 is CASSLSPGGTRNYGYTF. The CDR3 nucleotides read TGTGCCAGCAGCTTAAGTCCAGGGGGTACGCGGAACTATGGCTACACCTTC. The full variable domain, in which reference TRBV7-9 and TRBJ1-2 provide the parts outside the CDR3, is DTGVSQNPRHKITKRGQNVTFRCDPISEHNRLYWYRQTLGQGPEFLTYFQNEAQLEKSRLLSDRFSAERPKGSFSTLEIQRTEQGDSAMYLCASSLSPGGTRNYGYTFGSGTRLTVV.

The chain is built from TRBV19 and TRBJ2-1; 7 bases agree with TRBD1. Trimming took 1 base from V and 6 from J; bases not matched to a gene: 3. CDR3 length equals 14 residues. Germline CDR1 and CDR2: LNHDA and SQIVND (reference sequence). The chain's CDR3 is CASSIGDSINEQFF. As DNA, the CDR3 is TGTGCCAGTAGTATAGGGGACAGCATCAATGAGCAGTTCTTC.

The V gene is TRBV28, the J gene TRBJ2-7, with 9 positions matching TRBD1. With V trimmed by 3 bases and J by 3 bases, 3 bases remained unmatched. CDR1 is MDHEN, CDR2 SYDVKM, per germline. There are 14 residues in the CDR3. CDR3 nucleotide sequence: TGTGCCAGCAGTTTCCGGACAGGGGTCTACGAGCAGTACTTC. This gives the protein CASSFRTGVYEQYF. Looking up the rest from reference TRBV28 and TRBJ2-7 gives the full variable domain: DVKVTQSSRYLVKRTGEKVFLECVQDMDHENMFWYRQDPGLGLRLIYFSYDVKMKEKGDIPEGYSVSREKKERFSLILESASTNQTSMYLCASSFRTGVYEQYFGPGTRLTVT.

The rearrangement links TRBV28 to TRBJ1-4; 9 positions match TRBD1. Germline values: CDR1 MDHEN, CDR2 SYDVKM. The length of the CDR3 is 14 residues. Trimming removed 3 bases from V and 6 bases from J; junction bases left unmatched: 2. Here the CDR3 DNA reads TGTGCCAGCAGTTTGAGGACAGGGGATGAAAAACTGTTTTTT. Translating gives CASSLRTGDEKLFF.

J is TRBJ2-3 and V is TRBV29-1; 11 bases align to TRBD1. Germline V gene lookup returns CDR1 SQVTM and CDR2 ANQGSEA. The CDR3 is 15 amino acids. V gave up 7 bases and J gave up 2 bases; unmatched junction bases: 8. The CDR3 sequence: CSAVRTGGNTDTQYF. The CDR3 nucleotides read TGCAGCGCCGTCCGGACAGGGGGCAACACAGATACGCAGTATTTT.

The chain combines TRBV27 with TRBJ2-7; a possible D gene is TRBD1 (6 bases). The CDR3 contains 14 residues. Per germline, CDR1 MNHEY and CDR2 SMNVEV (reference sequence). Deletions cut 10 bases from V and 0 bases from J, with 16 bases between. This CDR3 reads CATSTGSSSYEQYF. Here the CDR3 DNA reads TGTGCCACCTCAACAGGGAGTAGCTCCTACGAGCAGTACTTC.